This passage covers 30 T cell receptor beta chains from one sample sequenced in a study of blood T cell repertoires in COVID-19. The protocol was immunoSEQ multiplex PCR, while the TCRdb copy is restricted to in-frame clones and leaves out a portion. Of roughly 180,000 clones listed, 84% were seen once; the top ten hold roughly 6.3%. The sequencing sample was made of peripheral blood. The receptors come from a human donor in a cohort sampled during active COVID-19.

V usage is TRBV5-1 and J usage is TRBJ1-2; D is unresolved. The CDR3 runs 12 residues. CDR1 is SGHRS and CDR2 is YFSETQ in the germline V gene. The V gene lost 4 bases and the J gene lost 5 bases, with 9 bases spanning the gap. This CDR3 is CASSPDKYGYTF. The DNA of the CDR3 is TGCGCCAGCAGCCCCGACAAATATGGCTACACCTTC.

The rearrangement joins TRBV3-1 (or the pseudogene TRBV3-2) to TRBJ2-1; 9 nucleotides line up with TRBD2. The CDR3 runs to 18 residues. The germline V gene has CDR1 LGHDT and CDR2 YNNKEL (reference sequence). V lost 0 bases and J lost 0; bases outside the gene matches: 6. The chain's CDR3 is CASSQDRLAVSSYNEQFF. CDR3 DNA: TGTGCCAGCAGCCAAGATAGACTAGCGGTAAGCTCCTACAATGAGCAGTTCTTC.

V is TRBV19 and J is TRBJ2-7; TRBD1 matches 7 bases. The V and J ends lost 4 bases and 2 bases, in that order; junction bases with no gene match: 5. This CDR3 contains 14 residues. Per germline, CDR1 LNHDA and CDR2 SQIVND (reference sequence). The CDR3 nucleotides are TGTGCCAGTAGTACCACAGGGGCTGCCTACGAGCAGTACTTC. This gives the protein CASSTTGAAYEQYF.

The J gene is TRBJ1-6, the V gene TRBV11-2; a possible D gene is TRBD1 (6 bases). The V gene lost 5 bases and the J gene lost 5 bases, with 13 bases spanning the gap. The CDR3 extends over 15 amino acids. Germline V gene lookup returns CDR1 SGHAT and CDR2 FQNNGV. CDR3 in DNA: TGTGCCAGCAGCCCACACAGGGCTGATAATTCACCCCTCCACTTT. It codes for CASSPHRADNSPLHF.

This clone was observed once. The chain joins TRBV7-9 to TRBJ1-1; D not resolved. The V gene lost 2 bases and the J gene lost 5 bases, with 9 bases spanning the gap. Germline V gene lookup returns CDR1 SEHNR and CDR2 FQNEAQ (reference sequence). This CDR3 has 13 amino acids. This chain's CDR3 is CASSLLGETEAFF. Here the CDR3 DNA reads TGTGCCAGCAGCTTATTGGGCGAAACTGAAGCTTTCTTT.

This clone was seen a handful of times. The CDR3 loop reads CASSSTGVDETQYF. Here the CDR3 DNA reads TGTGCCAGCAGCTCGACAGGGGTGGATGAGACCCAGTACTTC. V is TRBV5-4 and J is TRBJ2-5, with 8 bases aligning to TRBD1. Germline V gene sequence: CDR1 SGHNT, CDR2 YYREEE (reference sequence). Unmatched junction bases numbered 6, after V lost 3 bases and J lost 5 bases. The CDR3 has 14 residues.

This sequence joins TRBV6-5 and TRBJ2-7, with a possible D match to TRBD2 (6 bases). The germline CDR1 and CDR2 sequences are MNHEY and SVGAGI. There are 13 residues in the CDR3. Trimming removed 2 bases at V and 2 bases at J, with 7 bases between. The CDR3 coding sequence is TGTGCCAGCAGTTACGGGAGGACCTACGAGCAGTACTTC. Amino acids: CASSYGRTYEQYF.

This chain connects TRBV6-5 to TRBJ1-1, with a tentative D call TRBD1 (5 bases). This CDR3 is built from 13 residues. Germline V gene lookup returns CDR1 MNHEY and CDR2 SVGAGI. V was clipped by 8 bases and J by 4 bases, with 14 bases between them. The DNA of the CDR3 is TGTGCCAGCGAATCAGGGTTCGGCACTGAAGCTTTCTTT. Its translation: CASESGFGTEAFF.

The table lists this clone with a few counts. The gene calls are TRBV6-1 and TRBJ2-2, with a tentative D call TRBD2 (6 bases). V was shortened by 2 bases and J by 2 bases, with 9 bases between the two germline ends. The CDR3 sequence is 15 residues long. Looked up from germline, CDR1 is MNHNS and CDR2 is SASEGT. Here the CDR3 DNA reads TGTGCCAGCAGTGAACCAGGACTAAACACCGGGGAGCTGTTTTTT. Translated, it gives CASSEPGLNTGELFF.

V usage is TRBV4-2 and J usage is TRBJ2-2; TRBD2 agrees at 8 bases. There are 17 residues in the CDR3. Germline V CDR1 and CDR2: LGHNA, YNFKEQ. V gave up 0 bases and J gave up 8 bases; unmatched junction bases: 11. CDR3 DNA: TGTGCCAGCAGCCAAGATCCGAGCGGGGGCCCTCGGGGGGAGCTGTTTTTT. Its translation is CASSQDPSGGPRGELFF.

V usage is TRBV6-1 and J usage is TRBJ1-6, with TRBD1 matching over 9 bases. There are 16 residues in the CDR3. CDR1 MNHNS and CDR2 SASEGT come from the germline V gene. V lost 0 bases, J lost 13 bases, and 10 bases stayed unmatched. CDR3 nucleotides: TGTGCCAGCAGTGAAGCAATAGGACAGGGGATTGACCCCCTCCACTTT. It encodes CASSEAIGQGIDPLHF.

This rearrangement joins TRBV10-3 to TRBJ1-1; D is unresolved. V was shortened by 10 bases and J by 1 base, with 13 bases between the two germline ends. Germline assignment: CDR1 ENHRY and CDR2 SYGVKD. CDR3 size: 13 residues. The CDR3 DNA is TGTGCCACCCACCACAGCTCGAACACTGAAGCTTTCTTT. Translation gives CATHHSSNTEAFF.

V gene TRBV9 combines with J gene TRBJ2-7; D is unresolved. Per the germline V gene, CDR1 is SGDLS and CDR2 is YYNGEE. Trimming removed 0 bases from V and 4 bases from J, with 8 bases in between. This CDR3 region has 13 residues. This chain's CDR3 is CASSVVGFYEQYF. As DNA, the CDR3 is TGTGCCAGCAGCGTAGTCGGTTTTTACGAGCAGTACTTC.

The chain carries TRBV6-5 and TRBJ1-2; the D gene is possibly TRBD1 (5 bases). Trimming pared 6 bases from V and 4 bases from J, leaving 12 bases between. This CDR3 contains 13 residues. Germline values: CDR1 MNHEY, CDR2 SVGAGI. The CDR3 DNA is TGTGCCAGCAGCCAAGGACAAATCTATGGCTACACCTTC. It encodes CASSQGQIYGYTF.

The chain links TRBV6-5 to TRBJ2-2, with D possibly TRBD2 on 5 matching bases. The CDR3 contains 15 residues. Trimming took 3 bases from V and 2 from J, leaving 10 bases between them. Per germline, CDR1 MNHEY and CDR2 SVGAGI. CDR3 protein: CASSYAGLNTGELFF. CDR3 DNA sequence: TGTGCCAGCAGTTATGCAGGACTTAACACCGGGGAGCTGTTTTTT.

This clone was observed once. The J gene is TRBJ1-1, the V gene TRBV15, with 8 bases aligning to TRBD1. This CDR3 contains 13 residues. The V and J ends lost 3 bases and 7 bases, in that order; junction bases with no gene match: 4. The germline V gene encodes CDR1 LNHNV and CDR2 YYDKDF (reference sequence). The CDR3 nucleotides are TGTGCCACCAGCAGGGCTGACAGGGGTGAAGCTTTCTTT. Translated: CATSRADRGEAFF.

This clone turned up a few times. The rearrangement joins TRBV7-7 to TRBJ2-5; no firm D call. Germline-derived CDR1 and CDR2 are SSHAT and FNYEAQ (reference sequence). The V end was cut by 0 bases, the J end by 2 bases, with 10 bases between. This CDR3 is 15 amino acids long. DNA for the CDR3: TGTGCCAGCAGCTTAGCGGCCGCCGATCAAGAGACCCAGTACTTC. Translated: CASSLAAADQETQYF.

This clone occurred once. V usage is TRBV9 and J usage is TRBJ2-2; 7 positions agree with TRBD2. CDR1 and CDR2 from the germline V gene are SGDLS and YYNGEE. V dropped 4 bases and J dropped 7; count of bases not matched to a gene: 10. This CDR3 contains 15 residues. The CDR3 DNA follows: TGTGCCAGCAGCCCAGGGATCGGGGAGGGCGGGGAGCTGTTTTTT. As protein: CASSPGIGEGGELFF.

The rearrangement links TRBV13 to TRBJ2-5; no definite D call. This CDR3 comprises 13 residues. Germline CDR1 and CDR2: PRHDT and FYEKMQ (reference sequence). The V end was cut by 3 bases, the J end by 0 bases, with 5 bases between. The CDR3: CASSLYNQETQYF. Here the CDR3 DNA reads TGTGCCAGCAGCTTGTATAACCAAGAGACCCAGTACTTC.

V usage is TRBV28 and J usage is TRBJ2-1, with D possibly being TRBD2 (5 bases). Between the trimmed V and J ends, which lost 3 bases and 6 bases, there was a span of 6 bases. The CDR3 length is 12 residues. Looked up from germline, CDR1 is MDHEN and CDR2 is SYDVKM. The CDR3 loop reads CASSFLANEQFF. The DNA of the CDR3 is TGTGCCAGCAGTTTTCTAGCCAATGAGCAGTTCTTC. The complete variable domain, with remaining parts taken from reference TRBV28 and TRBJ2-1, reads DVKVTQSSRYLVKRTGEKVFLECVQDMDHENMFWYRQDPGLGLRLIYFSYDVKMKEKGDIPEGYSVSREKKERFSLILESASTNQTSMYLCASSFLANEQFFGPGTRLTVL.

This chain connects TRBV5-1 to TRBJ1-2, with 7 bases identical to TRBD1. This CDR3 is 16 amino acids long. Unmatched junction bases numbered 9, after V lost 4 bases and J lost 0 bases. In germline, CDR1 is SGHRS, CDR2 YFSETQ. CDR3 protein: CASSALRDSTNYGYTF. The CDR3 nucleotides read TGCGCCAGCAGCGCACTCCGGGACAGCACTAACTATGGCTACACCTTC.

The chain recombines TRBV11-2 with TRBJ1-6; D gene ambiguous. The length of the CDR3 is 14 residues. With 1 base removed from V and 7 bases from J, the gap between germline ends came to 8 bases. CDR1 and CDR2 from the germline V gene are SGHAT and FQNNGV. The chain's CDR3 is CASSLGGANSPLHF. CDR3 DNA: TGTGCCAGCAGCTTAGGAGGCGCCAATTCACCCCTCCACTTT.

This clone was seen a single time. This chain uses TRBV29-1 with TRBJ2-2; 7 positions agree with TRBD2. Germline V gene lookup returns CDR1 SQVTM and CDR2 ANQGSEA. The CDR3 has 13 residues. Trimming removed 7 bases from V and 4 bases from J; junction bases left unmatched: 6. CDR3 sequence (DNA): TGCAGCGGTGGACTAGTCGGCACCGGGGAGCTGTTTTTT. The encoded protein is CSGGLVGTGELFF.

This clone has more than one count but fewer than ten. CDR3 nucleotide sequence: TGTGCCAGCAGCTTGGCAGGGGATGACTATGGCTACACCTTC. Protein: CASSLAGDDYGYTF. The V and J genes are TRBV5-6 and TRBJ1-2; perhaps TRBD1 as D (6 bases). Germline lookup yields CDR1 SGHDT and CDR2 YYEEEE. This CDR3 is built from 14 residues. V lost 0 bases and J lost 3, with 9 bases in between.

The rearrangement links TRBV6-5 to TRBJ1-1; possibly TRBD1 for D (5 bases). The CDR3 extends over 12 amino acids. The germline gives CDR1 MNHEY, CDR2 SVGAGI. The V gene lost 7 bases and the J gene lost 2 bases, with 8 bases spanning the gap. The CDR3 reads CASMGGNTEAFF. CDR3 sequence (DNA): TGTGCCAGCATGGGGGGAAACACTGAAGCTTTCTTT.

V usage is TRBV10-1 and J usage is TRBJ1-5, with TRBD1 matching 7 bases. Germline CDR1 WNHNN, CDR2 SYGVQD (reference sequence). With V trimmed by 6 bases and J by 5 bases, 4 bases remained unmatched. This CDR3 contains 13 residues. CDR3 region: CASSQGVDQPQHF. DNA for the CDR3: TGCGCCAGCAGCCAGGGGGTTGATCAGCCCCAGCATTTT.

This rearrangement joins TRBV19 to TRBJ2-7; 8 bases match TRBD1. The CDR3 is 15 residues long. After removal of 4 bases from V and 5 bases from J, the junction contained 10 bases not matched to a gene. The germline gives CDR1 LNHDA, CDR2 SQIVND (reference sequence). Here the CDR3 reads CASSTRTGIRDEQYF. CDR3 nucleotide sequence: TGTGCCAGTAGTACCCGGACAGGGATTAGGGACGAGCAGTACTTC.

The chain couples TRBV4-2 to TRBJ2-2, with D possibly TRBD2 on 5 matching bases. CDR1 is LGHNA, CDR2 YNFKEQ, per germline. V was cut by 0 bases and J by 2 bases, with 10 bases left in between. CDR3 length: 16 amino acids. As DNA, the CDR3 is TGTGCCAGCAGCCAAGAGGTAGCGAGTAACACCGGGGAGCTGTTTTTT. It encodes CASSQEVASNTGELFF.

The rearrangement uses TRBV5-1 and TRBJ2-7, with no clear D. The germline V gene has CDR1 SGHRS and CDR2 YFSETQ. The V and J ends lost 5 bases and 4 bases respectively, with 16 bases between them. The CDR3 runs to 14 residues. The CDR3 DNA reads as TGCGCCAGCAGGGAAAACTCGGAGAATTACGAGCAGTACTTC. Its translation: CASRENSENYEQYF.

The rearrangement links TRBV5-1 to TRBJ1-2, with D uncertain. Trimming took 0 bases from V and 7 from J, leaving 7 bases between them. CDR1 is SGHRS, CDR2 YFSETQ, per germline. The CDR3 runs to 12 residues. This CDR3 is CASSLGAIGYTF. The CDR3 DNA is TGCGCCAGCAGCTTGGGAGCTATTGGCTACACCTTC. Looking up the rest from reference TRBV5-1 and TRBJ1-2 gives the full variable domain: KAGVTQTPRYLIKTRGQQVTLSCSPISGHRSVSWYQQTPGQGLQFLFEYFSETQRNKGNFPGRFSGRQFSNSRSEMNVSTLELGDSALYLCASSLGAIGYTFGSGTRLTVV.